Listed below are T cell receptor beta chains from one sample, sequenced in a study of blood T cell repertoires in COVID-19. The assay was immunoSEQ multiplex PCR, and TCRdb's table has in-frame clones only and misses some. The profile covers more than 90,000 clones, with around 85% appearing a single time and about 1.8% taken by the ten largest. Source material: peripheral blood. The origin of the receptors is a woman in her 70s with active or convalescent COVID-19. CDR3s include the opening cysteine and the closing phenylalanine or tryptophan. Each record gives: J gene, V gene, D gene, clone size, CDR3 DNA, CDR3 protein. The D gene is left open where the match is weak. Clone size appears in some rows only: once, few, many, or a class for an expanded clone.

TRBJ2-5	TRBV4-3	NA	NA	TGCGCCAGCAGCCCCTCGGTGATGGAGACCCAGTACTTC	CASSPSVMETQYF
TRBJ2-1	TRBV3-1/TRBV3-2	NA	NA	TGTGCCAGCAGCCAAGGTTTGGCAGGGGAAAGCGAGCAGTTCTTC	CASSQGLAGESEQFF
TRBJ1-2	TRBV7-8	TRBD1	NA	TGTGCCAGCAGCCCGAACAGGGGGGCCGAATATGGCTACACCTTC	CASSPNRGAEYGYTF
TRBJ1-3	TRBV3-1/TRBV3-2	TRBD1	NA	TGTGCCAGCAGCCAAGGTGGGACAGGGGCCGGAAACACCATATATTTT	CASSQGGTGAGNTIYF
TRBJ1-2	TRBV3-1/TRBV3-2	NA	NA	TGTGCCAGCAGCCAAGATCAATTGGGGGGAACATCCTTAGGCTACACCTTC	CASSQDQLGGTSLGYTF
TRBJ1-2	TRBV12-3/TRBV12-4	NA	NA	TGTGCCAGCAGTTTATTAGGGGGTGGCGGCTACACCTTC	CASSLLGGGGYTF
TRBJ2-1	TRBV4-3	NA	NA	TGCGCCAGCAGCCATGGCCCACAGCAGCAGTTCTTC	CASSHGPQQQFF
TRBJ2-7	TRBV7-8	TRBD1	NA	TGTGCCAGCAGCTGGACCCAGGGGGCGGGGTACGAGCAGTACTTC	CASSWTQGAGYEQYF
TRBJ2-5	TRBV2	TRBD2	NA	TGTGCCAGCAGCTTAATTGGGGGGGAAGAGACCCAGTACTTC	CASSLIGGEETQYF
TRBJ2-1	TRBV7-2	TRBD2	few	TGTGCCAGCAGCTTACGGGGGGGATTGGGCTACAATGAGCAGTTCTTC	CASSLRGGLGYNEQFF
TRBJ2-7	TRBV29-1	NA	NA	TGCAGCGTTGGGGAGCACCCCTACGAGCAGTACTTC	CSVGEHPYEQYF
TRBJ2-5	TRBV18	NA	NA	TGTGCCAGCTCAGGCTCATTGGAGACCCAGTACTTC	CASSGSLETQYF
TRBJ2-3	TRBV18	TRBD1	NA	TGTGCCAGCTCACCACCGACAAAGGACAGGGGGCGAGGAGATACGCAGTATTTT	CASSPPTKDRGRGDTQYF
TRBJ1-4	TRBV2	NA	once	TGTGCCAGCAGTTTACAGACGGATGAAAAACTGTTTTTT	CASSLQTDEKLFF
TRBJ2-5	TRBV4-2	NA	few	TGTGCCAGCTCACGGGGCCAAGAGACCCAGTACTTC	CASSRGQETQYF
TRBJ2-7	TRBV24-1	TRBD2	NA	TGTGCCACCAGTGCAAGCGGGGCCTACGAGCAGTACTTC	CATSASGAYEQYF
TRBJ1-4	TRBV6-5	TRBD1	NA	TGTGCCAGCAGTTATGTCACAGGGGTAGGGAAAAAACTGTTTTTT	CASSYVTGVGKKLFF
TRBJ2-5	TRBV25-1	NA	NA	TGTGCCAGCAGTTCCCCGGACAGGTTCGGGGGGACCCAGTACTTC	CASSSPDRFGGTQYF
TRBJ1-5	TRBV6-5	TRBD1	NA	TGTGCCAGCACCCGGACAGGGGAACAGCCCCAGCATTTT	CASTRTGEQPQHF
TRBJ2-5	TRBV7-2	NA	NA	TGTGCCAGCAGCTTAGTCGGGGTACCGCAAGAGACCCAGTACTTC	CASSLVGVPQETQYF
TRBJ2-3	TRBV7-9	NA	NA	TGTGCCAGCAGCTTCGATACTCCATACACAGATACGCAGTATTTT	CASSFDTPYTDTQYF
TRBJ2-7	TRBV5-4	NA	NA	TGTGCCAGCAGCTTGATCCCTGGTGCTAGCGAGTACGAGCAGTACTTC	CASSLIPGASEYEQYF
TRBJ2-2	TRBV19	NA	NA	TGTGCCAGTAGCCGGGACACGAACACCGGGGAGCTGTTTTTT	CASSRDTNTGELFF
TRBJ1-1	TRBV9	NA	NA	TGTGCCAGCAGTCCATGGACAGCTAACACTGAAGCTTTCTTT	CASSPWTANTEAFF
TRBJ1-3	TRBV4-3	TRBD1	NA	TGCGCCAGCAGCCAAGGGACAGGGAGCTCTGGAAACACCATATATTTT	CASSQGTGSSGNTIYF
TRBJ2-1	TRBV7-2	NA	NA	TGTGCCAGCAGCTTACGGGCAACTTCGGAGGGGGAGCAGTTCTTC	CASSLRATSEGEQFF
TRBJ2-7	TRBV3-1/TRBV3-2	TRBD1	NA	TGTGCCAGCAGCCCCTGGGACAGGGTGGGCGAGCAGTACTTC	CASSPWDRVGEQYF
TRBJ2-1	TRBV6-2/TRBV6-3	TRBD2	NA	TGTGCCAGCAGTTCCCTAGCGGGGGGTACCTACAATGAGCAGTTCTTC	CASSSLAGGTYNEQFF
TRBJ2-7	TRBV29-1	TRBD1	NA	TGCAGCGTGCGGACAGGGGCCGCTTTTGAGCAGTACTTC	CSVRTGAAFEQYF
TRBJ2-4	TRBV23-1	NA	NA	TGCGCCATAAAAGGAACAGTCCCCAAAAACATTCAGTACTTC	CAIKGTVPKNIQYF
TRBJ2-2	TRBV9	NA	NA	TGTGCCAGCAGCAAAGGACAGACTCTTTCCGGGGAGCTGTTTTTT	CASSKGQTLSGELFF
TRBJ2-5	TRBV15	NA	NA	TGTGCCACGGGGGCCAGGGCCCAAGAGACCCAGTACTTC	CATGARAQETQYF
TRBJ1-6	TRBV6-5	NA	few	TGTGCCAGCAGTTATCAGGCTAATTCACCCCTCCACTTT	CASSYQANSPLHF
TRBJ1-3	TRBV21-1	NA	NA	TGTGCCAGCAGCCCGCGATTGGGCAGGACTCCTGGAAACACCATATATTTT	CASSPRLGRTPGNTIYF
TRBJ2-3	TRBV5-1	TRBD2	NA	TGCGCCAGCAGCTTATTGCGGGGGGGCCCGGATACGCAGTATTTT	CASSLLRGGPDTQYF
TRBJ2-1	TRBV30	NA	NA	TGTGCCGGTAAGGCGGGGACCTACAATGAGCAGTTCTTC	CAGKAGTYNEQFF
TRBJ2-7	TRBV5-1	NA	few	TGCGCCAGCAGCTTGGATAGCGGCGAGCAGTACTTC	CASSLDSGEQYF
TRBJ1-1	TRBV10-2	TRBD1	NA	TGCGCCAGCAGCCTTTCCGACAGGGACACTGAAGCTTTCTTT	CASSLSDRDTEAFF
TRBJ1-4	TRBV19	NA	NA	TGTGCCAGTACCGAAACGGGGGGCGCAGGGAAACTGTTTTTT	CASTETGGAGKLFF
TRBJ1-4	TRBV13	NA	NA	TGTGCCAGCAGCTCTATCTCGGGGACAACTAATGAAAAACTGTTTTTT	CASSSISGTTNEKLFF
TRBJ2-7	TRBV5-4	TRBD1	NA	TGTGCCAGCAGCTTACAGGGGACCCCGGGCGAGCAGTACTTC	CASSLQGTPGEQYF
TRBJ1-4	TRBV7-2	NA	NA	TGTGCCAGCAGCTTACAGGCGTCCTATGAAAAACTGTTTTTT	CASSLQASYEKLFF